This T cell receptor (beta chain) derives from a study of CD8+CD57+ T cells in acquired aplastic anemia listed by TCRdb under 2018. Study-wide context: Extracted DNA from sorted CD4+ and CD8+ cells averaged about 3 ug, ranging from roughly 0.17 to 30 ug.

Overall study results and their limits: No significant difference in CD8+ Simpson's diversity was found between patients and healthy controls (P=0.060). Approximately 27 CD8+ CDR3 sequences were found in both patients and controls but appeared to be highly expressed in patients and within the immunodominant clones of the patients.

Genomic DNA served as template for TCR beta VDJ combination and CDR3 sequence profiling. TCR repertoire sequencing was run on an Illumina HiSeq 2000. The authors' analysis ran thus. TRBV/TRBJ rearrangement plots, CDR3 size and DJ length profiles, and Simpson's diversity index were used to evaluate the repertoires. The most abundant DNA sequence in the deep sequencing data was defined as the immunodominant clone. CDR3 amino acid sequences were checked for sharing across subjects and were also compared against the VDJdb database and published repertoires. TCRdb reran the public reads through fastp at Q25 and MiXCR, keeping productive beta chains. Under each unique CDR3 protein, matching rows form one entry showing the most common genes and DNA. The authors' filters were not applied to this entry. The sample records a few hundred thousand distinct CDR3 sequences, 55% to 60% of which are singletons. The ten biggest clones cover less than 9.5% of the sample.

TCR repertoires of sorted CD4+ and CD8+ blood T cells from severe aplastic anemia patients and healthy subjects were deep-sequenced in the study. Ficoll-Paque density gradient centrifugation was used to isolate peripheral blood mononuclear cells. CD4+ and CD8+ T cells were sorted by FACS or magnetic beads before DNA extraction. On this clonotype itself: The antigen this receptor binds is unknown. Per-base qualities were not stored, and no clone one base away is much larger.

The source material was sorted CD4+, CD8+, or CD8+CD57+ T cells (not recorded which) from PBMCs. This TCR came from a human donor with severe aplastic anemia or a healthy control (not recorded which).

The CDR3 region: CATSRTLSVGNQPQHF. The DNA sequence is as follows: TGTGCCACCAGCAGGACCTTATCGGTGGGCAATCAGCCCCAGCATTTT. The rearranged chain carries TRBV15 and TRBJ1-5, with no confident D gene call. Looking up the germline V gene (reference sequence) yields CDR1 LNHNV and CDR2 YYDKDF. V and J are truncated by 3 bases and 2 bases respectively, leaving an intervening sequence of 14 bases. From the cysteine up to the phenylalanine, the CDR3 has a length of 16 residues. The CDR3 DNA has 48 bases and is translated from base 1.